This T cell receptor beta chain was recovered during a study of long-term antiretroviral therapy in people with HIV. Study-level background: Samples from the earliest time points predate the 2015 immediate-ART recommendation by about a decade. Findings and limits, study-wide: Every time point showed a repertoire led by clones expanded before ART. Post-treatment diversity went higher with ART but stayed below transplant donor controls.

Researchers report immunoSEQ v3.0 was run at survey level. Per-sample targets for sequencing were about 35,000-55,000 T-cell genomes. Assay used: immunoSEQ multiplex PCR; TCRdb lists only in-frame clones, some missing. The sample contains fewer than 25,000 clones, roughly 84% of which appear only once. This CDR3 comprises 17 residues. With V trimmed by 1 base and J by 4 bases, 8 bases remained unmatched. CDR1 is SGHTA, CDR2 FQGNSA, per germline. As concerns this clone: The antigen is unknown.

The chain is built from TRBV7-2 and TRBJ2-3; 10 positions match TRBD2. Sequences were derived from unsorted PBMCs, sampled approximately 6.2 years after starting antiretroviral therapy. The clonotype comes from a man aged 30 to 45 with HIV. As DNA, the CDR3 is TGTGCCAGCAGCTTAGGACCTAGCGGGAGTCTGTCAGATACGCAGTATTTT. Its translation is CASSLGPSGSLSDTQYF. The full variable domain, with the rest looked up from reference TRBV7-2 and TRBJ2-3, is GAGVSQSPSNKVTEKGKDVELRCDPISGHTALYWYRQSLGQGLEFLIYFQGNSAPDKSGLPSDRFSAERTGGSVSTLTIQRTQQEDSAVYLCASSLGPSGSLSDTQYFGPGTRLTVL.